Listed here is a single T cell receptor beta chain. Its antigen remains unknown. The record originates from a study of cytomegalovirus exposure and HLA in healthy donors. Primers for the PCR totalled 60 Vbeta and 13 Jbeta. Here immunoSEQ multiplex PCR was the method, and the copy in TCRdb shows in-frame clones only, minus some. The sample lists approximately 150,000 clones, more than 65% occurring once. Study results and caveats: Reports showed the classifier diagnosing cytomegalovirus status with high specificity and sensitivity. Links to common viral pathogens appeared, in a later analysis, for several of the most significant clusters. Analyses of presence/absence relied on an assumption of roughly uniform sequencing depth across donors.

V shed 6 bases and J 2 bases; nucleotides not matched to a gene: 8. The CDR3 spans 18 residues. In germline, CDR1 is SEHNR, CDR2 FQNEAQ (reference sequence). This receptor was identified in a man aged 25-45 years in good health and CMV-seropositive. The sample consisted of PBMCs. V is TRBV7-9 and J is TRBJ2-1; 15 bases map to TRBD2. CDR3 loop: CASRVGLAGGKTYNEQFF. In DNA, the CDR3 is TGTGCCAGCAGAGTTGGACTAGCGGGGGGGAAGACCTACAATGAGCAGTTCTTC.